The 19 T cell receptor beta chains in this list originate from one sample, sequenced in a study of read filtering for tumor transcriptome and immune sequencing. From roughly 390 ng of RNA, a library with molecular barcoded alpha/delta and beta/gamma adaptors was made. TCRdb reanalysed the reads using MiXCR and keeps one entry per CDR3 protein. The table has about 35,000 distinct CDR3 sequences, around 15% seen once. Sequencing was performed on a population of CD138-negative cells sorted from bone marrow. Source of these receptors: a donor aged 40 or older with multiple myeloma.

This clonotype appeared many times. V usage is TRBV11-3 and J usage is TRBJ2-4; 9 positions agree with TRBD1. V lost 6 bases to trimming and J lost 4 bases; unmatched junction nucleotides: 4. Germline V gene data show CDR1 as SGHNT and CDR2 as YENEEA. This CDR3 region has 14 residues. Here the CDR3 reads CASSSGTGKNIQYF. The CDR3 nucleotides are TGTGCCAGCAGTTCCGGGACAGGGAAAAACATTCAGTACTTC.

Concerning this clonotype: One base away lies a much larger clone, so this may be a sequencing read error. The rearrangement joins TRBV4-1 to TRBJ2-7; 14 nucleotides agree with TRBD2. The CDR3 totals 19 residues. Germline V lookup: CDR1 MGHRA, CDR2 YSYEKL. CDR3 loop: CASSQSGTSGGPSSHEQYF. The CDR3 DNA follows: TGCGCCAGCAGCCAATCCGGGACTAGCGGGGGCCCTAGCTCCCACGAGCAGTACTTC.

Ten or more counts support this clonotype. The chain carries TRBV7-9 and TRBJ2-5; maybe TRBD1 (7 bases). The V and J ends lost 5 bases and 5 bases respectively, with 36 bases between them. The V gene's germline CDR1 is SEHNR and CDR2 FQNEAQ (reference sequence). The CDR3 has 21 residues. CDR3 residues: CASSKTEAGQRVAWFRETQYF. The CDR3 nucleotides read TGTGCCAGCAGCAAGACGGAGGCGGGACAGAGGGTAGCGTGGTTCAGGGAGACCCAGTACTTC.

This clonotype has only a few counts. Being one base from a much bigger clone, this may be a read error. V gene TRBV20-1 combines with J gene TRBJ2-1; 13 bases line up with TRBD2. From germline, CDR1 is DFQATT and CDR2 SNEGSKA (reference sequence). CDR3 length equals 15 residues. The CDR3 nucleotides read TGCAGTGCGCCTACCGGGACTAGCGGGACTAATGGGCAGTTCTTC. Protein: CSAPTGTSGTNGQFF.

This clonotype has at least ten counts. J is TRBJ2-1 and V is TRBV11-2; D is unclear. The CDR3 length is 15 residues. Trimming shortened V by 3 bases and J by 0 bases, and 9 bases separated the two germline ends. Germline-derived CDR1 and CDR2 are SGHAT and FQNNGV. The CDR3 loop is CASSFQMSSYNEQFF. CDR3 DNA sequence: TGTGCCAGCAGCTTCCAAATGAGCTCCTACAATGAGCAGTTCTTC.

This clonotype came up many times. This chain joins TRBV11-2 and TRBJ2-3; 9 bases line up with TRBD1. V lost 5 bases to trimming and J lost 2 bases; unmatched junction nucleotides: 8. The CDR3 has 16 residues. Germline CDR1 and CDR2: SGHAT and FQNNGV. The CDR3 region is CASSRRGTGYTDTQYF. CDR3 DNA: TGTGCCAGCAGCCGGCGAGGGACAGGGTACACAGATACGCAGTATTTT.

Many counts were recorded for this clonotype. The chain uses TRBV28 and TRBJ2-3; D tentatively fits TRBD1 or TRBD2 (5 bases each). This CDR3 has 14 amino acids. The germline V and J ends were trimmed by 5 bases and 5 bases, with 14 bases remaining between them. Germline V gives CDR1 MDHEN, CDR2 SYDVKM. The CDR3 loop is CASSGDAELDTQYF. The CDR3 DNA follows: TGTGCCAGCAGTGGGGACGCCGAGTTAGATACGCAGTATTTT.

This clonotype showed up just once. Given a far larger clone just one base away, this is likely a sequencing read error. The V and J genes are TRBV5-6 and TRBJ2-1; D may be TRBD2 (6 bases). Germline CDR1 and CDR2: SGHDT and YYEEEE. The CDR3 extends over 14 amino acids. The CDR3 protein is CASSTTSRTNEQFF. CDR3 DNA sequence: TGCGCCAGCAGCACTACTAGCAGGACCAATGAGCAGTTCTTC.

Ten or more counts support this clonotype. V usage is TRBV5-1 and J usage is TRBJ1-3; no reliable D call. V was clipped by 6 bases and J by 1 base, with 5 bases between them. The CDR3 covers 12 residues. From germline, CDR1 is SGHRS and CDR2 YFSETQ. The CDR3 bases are TGCGCCAGCATGCGTTCTGGAAACACCATATATTTT. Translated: CASMRSGNTIYF.

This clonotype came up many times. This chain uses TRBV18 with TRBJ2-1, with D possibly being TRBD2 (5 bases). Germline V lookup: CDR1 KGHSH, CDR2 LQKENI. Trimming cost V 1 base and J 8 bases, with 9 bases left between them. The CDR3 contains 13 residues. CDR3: CASSPRRIHEQFF. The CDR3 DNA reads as TGTGCCAGCTCACCACGGAGGATCCATGAGCAGTTCTTC.

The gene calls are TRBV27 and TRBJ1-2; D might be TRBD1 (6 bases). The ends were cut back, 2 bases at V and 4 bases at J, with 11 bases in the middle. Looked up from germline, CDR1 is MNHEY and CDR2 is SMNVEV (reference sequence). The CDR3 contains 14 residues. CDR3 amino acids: CASSLGGRAYGYTF. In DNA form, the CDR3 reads TGTGCCAGCAGTTTAGGGGGCAGGGCCTATGGCTACACCTTC.

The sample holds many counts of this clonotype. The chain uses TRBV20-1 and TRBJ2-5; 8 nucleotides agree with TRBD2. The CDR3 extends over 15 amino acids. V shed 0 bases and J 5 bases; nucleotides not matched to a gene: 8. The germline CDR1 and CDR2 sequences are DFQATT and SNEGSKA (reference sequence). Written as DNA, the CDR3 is TGCAGTGCTAGAGACCCCAGCGGGGGAAGGGAGACCCAGTACTTC. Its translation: CSARDPSGGRETQYF.

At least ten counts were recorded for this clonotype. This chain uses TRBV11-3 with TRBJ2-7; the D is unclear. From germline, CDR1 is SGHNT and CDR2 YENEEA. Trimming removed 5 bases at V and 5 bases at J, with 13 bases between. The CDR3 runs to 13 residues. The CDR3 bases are TGTGCCAGCAGCGCGACCCGTTGGGACGAGCAGTACTTC. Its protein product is CASSATRWDEQYF. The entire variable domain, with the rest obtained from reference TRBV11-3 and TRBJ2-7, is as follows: EAGVVQSPRYKIIEKKQPVAFWCNPISGHNTLYWYLQNLGQGPELLIRYENEEAVDDSQLPKDRFSAERLKGVDSTLKIQPAELGDSAVYLCASSATRWDEQYFGPGTRLTVT.

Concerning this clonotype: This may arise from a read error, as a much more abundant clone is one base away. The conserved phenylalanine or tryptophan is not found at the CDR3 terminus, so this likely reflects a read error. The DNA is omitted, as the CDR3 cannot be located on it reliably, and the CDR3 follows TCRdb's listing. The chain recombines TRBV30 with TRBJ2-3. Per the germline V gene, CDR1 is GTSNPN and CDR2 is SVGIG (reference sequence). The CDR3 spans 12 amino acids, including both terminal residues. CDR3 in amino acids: CAWSAAADTQCL.

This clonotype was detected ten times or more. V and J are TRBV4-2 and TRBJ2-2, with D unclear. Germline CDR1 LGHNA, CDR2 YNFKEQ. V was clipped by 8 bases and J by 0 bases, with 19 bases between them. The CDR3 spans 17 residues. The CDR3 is CASGVVAARPNTGELFF. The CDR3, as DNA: TGTGCCAGCGGCGTTGTGGCGGCGCGACCGAACACCGGGGAGCTGTTTTTT.

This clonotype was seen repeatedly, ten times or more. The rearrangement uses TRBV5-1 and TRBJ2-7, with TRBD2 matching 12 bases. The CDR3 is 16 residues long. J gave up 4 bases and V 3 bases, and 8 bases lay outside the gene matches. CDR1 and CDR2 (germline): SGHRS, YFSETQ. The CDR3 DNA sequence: TGCGCCAGCAGCTCAAACCGACTAGCGGGAGCTTACGAGCAGTACTTC. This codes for CASSSNRLAGAYEQYF.

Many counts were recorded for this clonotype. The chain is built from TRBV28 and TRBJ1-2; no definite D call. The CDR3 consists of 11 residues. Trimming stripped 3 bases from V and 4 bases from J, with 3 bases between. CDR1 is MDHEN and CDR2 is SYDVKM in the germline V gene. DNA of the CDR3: TGTGCCAGCAGTTTTATCTATGGCTACACCTTC. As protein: CASSFIYGYTF.

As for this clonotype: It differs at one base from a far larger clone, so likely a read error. The CDR3: CASRETGASYKQYF. The CDR3, as DNA: TGTGCCAGCAGGGAGACAGGGGCGTCCTACAAGCAGTACTTC. V usage is TRBV12-3 or TRBV12-4 and J usage is TRBJ2-7; 8 bases are shared with TRBD1. This CDR3 is built from 14 residues.

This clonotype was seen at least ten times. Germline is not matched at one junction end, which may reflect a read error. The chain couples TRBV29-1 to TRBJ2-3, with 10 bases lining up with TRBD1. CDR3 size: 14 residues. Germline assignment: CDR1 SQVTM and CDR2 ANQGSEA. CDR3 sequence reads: CSVGTGVRTDTQYF. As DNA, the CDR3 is TGCAGCGTCGGGACAGGGGTCAGGACAGATACGCAGTATTTC.